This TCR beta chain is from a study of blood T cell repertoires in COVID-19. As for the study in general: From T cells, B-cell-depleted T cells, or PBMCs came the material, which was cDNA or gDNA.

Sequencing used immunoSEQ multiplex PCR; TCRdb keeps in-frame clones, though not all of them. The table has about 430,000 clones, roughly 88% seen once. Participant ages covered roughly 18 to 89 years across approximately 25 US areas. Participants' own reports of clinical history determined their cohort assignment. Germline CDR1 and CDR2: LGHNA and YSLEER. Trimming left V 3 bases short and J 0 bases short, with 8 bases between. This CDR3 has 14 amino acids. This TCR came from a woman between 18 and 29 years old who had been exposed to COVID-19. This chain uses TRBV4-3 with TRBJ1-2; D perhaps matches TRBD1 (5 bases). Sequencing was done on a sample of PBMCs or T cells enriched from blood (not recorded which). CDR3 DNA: TGCGCCAGCAGCCAGGAGACAGCTAACTATGGCTACACCTTC. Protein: CASSQETANYGYTF.